This record covers a single TCR beta chain. Per the original data handling: Estimates of nucleated cell counts were drawn from the amplification of reference gene primers. Clones were read by immunoSEQ multiplex PCR, and TCRdb kept only the in-frame ones, dropping some. That table supplies the V and J calls and clone size; D and trimming were determined from the DNA. This sample carries more than 60,000 clones, around 88% of them seen once, and the ten largest clones take over 4%. The trim removed 4 bases at V and 2 bases at J, leaving 8 bases unmatched. Germline CDR1 SGHRS, CDR2 YFSETQ. CDR3 length: 16 amino acids. The sample is drawn from a study of blood T cell repertoires in COVID-19. At the level of the study: Samples of COVID-19 (acute and convalescent) were obtained from the United States, Italy and Spain.

Sequenced sample: peripheral blood. The gene calls are TRBV5-1 and TRBJ2-2, with 7 bases matching TRBD1. The clonotype comes from a woman over 75 with active or convalescent COVID-19. DNA of the CDR3: TGCGCCAGCAGCCCGACAGGGACCACTAACACCGGGGAGCTGTTTTTT. It translates to CASSPTGTTNTGELFF.